The rows below give T cell receptor beta chains drawn from one sample of a study of T cells in localized non-small cell lung cancer. Assay used: immunoSEQ multiplex PCR; TCRdb lists only in-frame clones, some missing. The sample consists of over a thousand clones, approximately 35% of them appearing once. Material: lung tumor tissue, obtained before any cancer treatment. Every receptor here comes from a male donor at least 60 years old with stage II squamous cell lung carcinoma. The CDR3 runs from the conserved cysteine through the conserved F or W. D genes are given only for firm matches. The size field is filled for only some rows; it gives once, few, many or a size class.

cdr3_nt,cdr3_aa,clone_size,v_call,j_call,d_call
TGTGCCAGTAGTATAGGGTCGGTGGAGTTCTTC,CASSIGSVEFF,-,TRBV19,TRBJ2-1,-
TGCGCCAGCAGCCAAGATCCGGGACTAGGAAAAAACGAGCAGTACTTC,CASSQDPGLGKNEQYF,-,TRBV4-1,TRBJ2-7,TRBD2
TGTGCCACCAAAGGGCAGACGAACACCGGGGAGCTGTTTTTT,CATKGQTNTGELFF,-,TRBV15,TRBJ2-2,-
TGTGCCAGCAGTGAATTCAAAGGGGAAAACACTGAAGCTTTCTTT,CASSEFKGENTEAFF,-,TRBV25-1,TRBJ1-1,-
TGTGCCAGCAGTTCCCCCCCCCGACCGGGGGGCAATGAGCAGTTCTTC,CASSSPPRPGGNEQFF,-,TRBV28,TRBJ2-1,TRBD2
TGTGCCAGCAGTGAAAGTCCTATACAGCAGCAGTTCTTC,CASSESPIQQQFF,few,TRBV9,TRBJ2-1,-
TGTGCCAGCAGTTCAACAGGGTTCAATCAGCCCCAGCATTTT,CASSSTGFNQPQHF,few,TRBV28,TRBJ1-5,-
TGTGCCAGCAGTGGGGAGGGACACCTGTACCAAGAGACCCAGTACTTC,CASSGEGHLYQETQYF,-,TRBV9,TRBJ2-5,-
TGCAGCGTAAGACCGCCGGAGGGCACAGATACGCAGTATTTT,CSVRPPEGTDTQYF,few,TRBV29-1,TRBJ2-3,-
TGTGCCAGCAGTAAAGGCGGCAGCCAAGAGACCCAGTACTTC,CASSKGGSQETQYF,-,TRBV28,TRBJ2-5,-
TGTGCCAGCAGTATAACTCACAGGGAACTGTTTTTT,CASSITHRELFF,-,TRBV28,TRBJ1-4,-
TGTGCCAGTAGTCCCCCCGGACAGGCCCGGGCCGGGCAGTATTTT,CASSPPGQARAGQYF,few,TRBV19,TRBJ2-3,TRBD1
TGTGCCAGCAGCTTAGGGGTAGCGGACTTCAACAATGAGCAGTTCTTC,CASSLGVADFNNEQFF,medium-sized,TRBV11-3,TRBJ2-1,-
TGTGCCAGCAGTGACCCGACAGGGATCTATGGCTACACCTTC,CASSDPTGIYGYTF,once,TRBV25-1,TRBJ1-2,TRBD1
TGTGCCTGGTACAGGTCTGGAAACACCATATATTTT,CAWYRSGNTIYF,-,TRBV30,TRBJ1-3,-
TGTGCCAGCAGTAAGACAGGGGCTGGAAACACCATATATTTT,CASSKTGAGNTIYF,-,TRBV28,TRBJ1-3,TRBD1
TGTGCCAGCAGCCGAGGACAGGGGGAAGAGACCCAGTACTTC,CASSRGQGEETQYF,medium-sized,TRBV11-3,TRBJ2-5,TRBD1
TGTGCCAGCAGTTTAGGGTTTCGGAGCTCCTACGAGCAGTACTTC,CASSLGFRSSYEQYF,few,TRBV28,TRBJ2-7,-
TGTGCCAGCAAACAAAGTCGGGCCAACGTCCTGACTTTC,CASKQSRANVLTF,-,TRBV9,TRBJ2-6,-
TGTGCCAGCACCGAGGGAGGGCGGTCCTACAATGAGCAGTTCTTC,CASTEGGRSYNEQFF,large,TRBV6-8,TRBJ2-1,TRBD2
TGTGCCAGCAGCGTAGATTACAGCAGGAGCTCGCAGTTCTTC,CASSVDYSRSSQFF,-,TRBV9,TRBJ2-1,-
TGTGCCAGCAGTTTTTTTCCGGTCAGGGTCGGCTACACCTTC,CASSFFPVRVGYTF,-,TRBV6-8,TRBJ1-2,-
TGTGCCAGTAGTATAGTCGGGGCCCTGAACACTGAAGCTTTCTTT,CASSIVGALNTEAFF,-,TRBV19,TRBJ1-1,-
TGTGCCAGCTCACCAGATTGGACAGGTGGGACTAACTACGAGCAGTACTTC,CASSPDWTGGTNYEQYF,-,TRBV18,TRBJ2-7,-
TGTGCCATCCCACTAACAGGAACCCATGGCTACACCTTC,CAIPLTGTHGYTF,few,TRBV6-8,TRBJ1-2,-
TGTGCCACTCACCCTCCCCTGGCCCATCGGGAACTGTTTTTT,CATHPPLAHRELFF,-,TRBV28,TRBJ1-4,-
TGTGCCACCAGCAGAGGGGGACTAGCGGGTACGCAGTATTTT,CATSRGGLAGTQYF,-,TRBV15,TRBJ2-3,TRBD2
TGCGCCAGCAGCCGTATAGGGTCAGACTCCTACGAGCAGTACTTC,CASSRIGSDSYEQYF,-,TRBV1,TRBJ2-7,-
TGTGCCAGCAGTTTATGGGCTAGCACTCAAGAGACCCAGTACTTC,CASSLWASTQETQYF,-,TRBV28,TRBJ2-5,-
TGTGCCAGCACCAGCGGGGCAACCACCGGGGAGCTGTTTTTT,CASTSGATTGELFF,few,TRBV6-8,TRBJ2-2,TRBD2
TGTGCCAGCAGGCGCGGGCTGGTTGAAAAACTGTTTTTT,CASRRGLVEKLFF,-,TRBV6-8,TRBJ1-4,-
TGTGCCAGCAGTTACCTAAGCGGGAGAGGGAATGAGCAGTTCTTC,CASSYLSGRGNEQFF,-,TRBV6-8,TRBJ2-1,TRBD2
TGTGCCAGCAGCTTAGGGGGGACCGATGGGGTGCAGTACTTC,CASSLGGTDGVQYF,-,TRBV11-3,TRBJ2-4,-
TGTGCCAGCAGTTACTCCACAGGACGAAACACCATATATTTT,CASSYSTGRNTIYF,few,TRBV6-8,TRBJ1-3,-
TGTGCCAGCAGTACGGGCCGGGCAACCTCTGGAAACACCATATATTTT,CASSTGRATSGNTIYF,few,TRBV6-8,TRBJ1-3,-
TGTGCCAGCAGCTTTGTGGGTCCCTCCTACGAGCAGTACTTC,CASSFVGPSYEQYF,medium-sized,TRBV11-3,TRBJ2-7,-
TGTGCCAGCAGCGGGCGACTCGGGCCCACACAGGGTCCGCAGTATTTT,CASSGRLGPTQGPQYF,medium-sized,TRBV9,TRBJ2-3,-
TGCGCCAGCAGCTTGGTCAGGGATGAAAAACTGTTTTTT,CASSLVRDEKLFF,medium-sized,TRBV23-1,TRBJ1-4,-
TGCGCCAGCAGCCAAGTGGTTGTGACTAGCGGGAGTGGGTACGAGCAGTACTTC,CASSQVVVTSGSGYEQYF,-,TRBV1,TRBJ2-7,-
TGTGCCAGCAGCTCCAACGACAGGGTAGCCCCAGCTAACTATGGCTACACCTTC,CASSSNDRVAPANYGYTF,-,TRBV6-8,TRBJ1-2,TRBD1
TGTGCCAGCAGCTTAGGCAGGAGCTATGGCTACACCTTC,CASSLGRSYGYTF,large,TRBV7-2,TRBJ1-2,-
TGTGCCAGCTCACCCCTTTCGAGTCCTAGGGAGACCCAGTACTTC,CASSPLSSPRETQYF,-,TRBV18,TRBJ2-5,-
TGCAGCGTTGATCAGGGAGCCAGGGCCGGGGAGCTGTTTTTT,CSVDQGARAGELFF,-,TRBV29-1,TRBJ2-2,-
TGTGCCAGCAGTGGAGCGGGAGTGCGCACCGGGGAGCTGTTTTTT,CASSGAGVRTGELFF,-,TRBV25-1,TRBJ2-2,TRBD2
TGTGCCAGCAGCCCCCAATATAGCGGGGCACCCTTTTACAATGAGCAGTTCTTC,CASSPQYSGAPFYNEQFF,-,TRBV9,TRBJ2-1,TRBD2
TGTGCCAGCAGTTTCCGGGGGAGGAACAATGAGCAGTTCTTC,CASSFRGRNNEQFF,few,TRBV28,TRBJ2-1,-
TGTGCCAGCAGCTTAACAAGGACAGGGTACAATGAGCAGTTCTTC,CASSLTRTGYNEQFF,few,TRBV11-3,TRBJ2-1,TRBD1
TGTGCCAGCAGTGAGGGCCCGGGTGGGCCCCAGCATTTT,CASSEGPGGPQHF,few,TRBV9,TRBJ1-5,-
TGTGCCTGGACTCGGGACTTCTCCACCTACGAGCAGTACTTC,CAWTRDFSTYEQYF,-,TRBV30,TRBJ2-7,-
TGTGCCAGCAGCTTAGTTTTTTCGAGCGGGAGTGCCTACAATGAGCAGTTCTTC,CASSLVFSSGSAYNEQFF,-,TRBV11-3,TRBJ2-1,TRBD2
TGTGCCAGCAGCGTAGACCCACTAGCGGCCATTCGGGAGCAGTTCTTC,CASSVDPLAAIREQFF,few,TRBV9,TRBJ2-1,TRBD2
TGCAGCGCCGGGACTAGAGGGTTGGTTAAGACCCAGTACTTC,CSAGTRGLVKTQYF,-,TRBV29-1,TRBJ2-5,TRBD2
TGTGCCAGCTCACCATTGGGCATTCCTCAGCCCCAGCATTTT,CASSPLGIPQPQHF,-,TRBV18,TRBJ1-5,-
TGTGCCAGTAGTGAAGGGACAGGGCATCAGCCCCAGCATTTT,CASSEGTGHQPQHF,-,TRBV19,TRBJ1-5,TRBD1
TGTGCCAGTAGCACAAGGGGCGGCAGGGCGGCTTTGAACACCGGGGAGCTGTTTTTT,CASSTRGGRAALNTGELFF,once,TRBV19,TRBJ2-2,-
TGTGCCAGTAGTAAGGAGGCAACTAATGAAAAACTGTTTTTT,CASSKEATNEKLFF,once,TRBV19,TRBJ1-4,-
TGTGCCAGCAGCCTAGGGGGTAGCGGGAGGAATGAGCAGTTCTTC,CASSLGGSGRNEQFF,-,TRBV11-3,TRBJ2-1,TRBD2
TGTGCCAGCAGTTACTCGGCGCAGGGCCTCGCCTTC,CASSYSAQGLAF,-,TRBV6-8,TRBJ1-2,-
TGTGCCAGCTCACCTGGCAGGGTTGAGACCCAGTACTTC,CASSPGRVETQYF,-,TRBV18,TRBJ2-5,-